This entry lists 22 T cell receptor beta chains sequenced from one sample in a study of identical twins. TCRdb re-analysed the 5' RACE reads in MiXCR, keeping a single row per CDR3 protein. Among 700,000 or so distinct CDR3 sequences listed, under 9% were seen once. These data were also reused for a study on yellow fever vaccine responses in identical twins.

Source material: PBMCs. The origin of the receptors is a woman aged 18-29 years in good health.

This clonotype was counted a few times. The J gene is TRBJ2-7, the V gene TRBV29-1; possibly TRBD1 for D (7 bases). Germline CDR1 SQVTM, CDR2 ANQGSEA. CDR3 size: 15 residues. The V end lost 3 bases, the J end lost 6 bases, and 21 bases lay between the germline ends. CDR3 loop: CSVDKWGETGFEQYF. The CDR3, as DNA: TGCAGCGTTGATAAATGGGGGGAGACAGGGTTCGAGCAGTACTTC.

The chain uses TRBV6-2 or TRBV6-3 and TRBJ2-6; 10 bases line up with TRBD1. Trimming removed 0 bases from V and 1 base from J; junction bases left unmatched: 9. The CDR3 totals 20 residues. Germline CDR1 and CDR2: MNHEY and SVGEGT. CDR3 region: CASSYSLVRTGGSGANVLTF. In DNA form, the CDR3 reads TGTGCCAGCAGTTACTCGTTGGTGAGGACAGGGGGTTCTGGGGCCAACGTCCTGACTTTC.

The CDR3 spells CASNGINVLGVNEQYF. The CDR3 DNA reads as TGTGCCAGCAATGGAATAAACGTTTTGGGAGTCAACGAGCAGTACTTC. The V and J genes are TRBV28 and TRBJ2-7; D is perhaps TRBD2 (5 bases). This CDR3 has 16 amino acids. V was clipped by 7 bases and J by 5 bases, with 24 bases between them. CDR1 is MDHEN and CDR2 is SYDVKM in the germline V gene.

The table lists this clonotype with many counts. V is TRBV10-3 and J is TRBJ2-7; 7 bases align to TRBD1. V lost 11 bases to trimming and J lost 3 bases; unmatched junction nucleotides: 10. The CDR3 is made up of 13 amino acids. Germline CDR1 is ENHRY and CDR2 is SYGVKD. The CDR3 coding sequence is TGTGCCTTATCTCACAGGGGTGGCTACGAGCAGTACTTC. Translated: CALSHRGGYEQYF.

In its sample, this clonotype was seen a few times. The chain recombines TRBV7-9 with TRBJ2-5, with a tentative D call TRBD1 (5 bases). The CDR3 is 15 residues long. Germline CDR1 is SEHNR and CDR2 is FQNEAQ (reference sequence). V was shortened by 2 bases and J by 5 bases, with 15 bases between the two germline ends. CDR3 DNA sequence: TGTGCCAGCAGCTTAACTCACTCAAAGGGGGAGACCCAGTACTTC. Its protein product is CASSLTHSKGETQYF.

The chain has TRBV10-3 and TRBJ2-1; D is possibly TRBD1 or TRBD2 (6 bases each). The germline V gene encodes CDR1 ENHRY and CDR2 SYGVKD. The ends were cut back, 10 bases at V and 2 bases at J, with 18 bases in the middle. The CDR3 loop spans 15 amino acids. The CDR3 loop reads CATTRGVLPYNEQFF. As DNA, the CDR3 is TGTGCCACCACAAGGGGGGTTCTACCCTACAATGAGCAGTTCTTC.

This clonotype was counted a few times. This chain connects TRBV7-2 to TRBJ2-7; tentative D call: TRBD2 (6 bases). Trimming took off 5 bases at V and 2 bases at J, with 13 bases between the two ends. From germline, CDR1 is SGHTA and CDR2 FQGNSA. The CDR3 sequence is 14 residues long. This CDR3 is CASSPPPGAYEQYF. The CDR3 coding sequence is TGTGCCAGCAGCCCGCCTCCGGGGGCCTACGAGCAGTACTTC.

This clonotype was seen a few times. The chain links TRBV20-1 to TRBJ2-7; 8 positions agree with TRBD2. Trimming at V came to 2 bases and at J to 5 bases, leaving 11 bases not matched to a gene. This CDR3 has 15 residues. From germline, CDR1 is DFQATT and CDR2 SNEGSKA (reference sequence). The CDR3 coding sequence is TGCAGTGCTAGATCATTCGGCGCGGGGGGTAACGAGCAGTACTTC. It specifies CSARSFGAGGNEQYF.

Many counts were recorded for this clonotype. This sequence joins TRBV28 and TRBJ2-7, with D uncertain. Germline V gives CDR1 MDHEN, CDR2 SYDVKM. Trimming pared 7 bases from V and 5 bases from J, leaving 27 bases between. This CDR3 is built from 17 residues. In DNA form, the CDR3 reads TGTGCCAGCAAGCCCCCGGTTGGGCCAAAGGTCGTCAACGAGCAGTACTTC. Protein: CASKPPVGPKVVNEQYF.

This chain joins TRBV20-1 and TRBJ2-2, with D unresolved. The CDR3 contains 13 residues. Trimming removed 6 bases at V and 5 bases at J, with 13 bases between. The germline gives CDR1 DFQATT, CDR2 SNEGSKA (reference sequence). The chain's CDR3 is CSASGFSTGELFF. In nucleotides, the CDR3 is TGCAGTGCGAGTGGGTTTTCTACCGGGGAGCTGTTTTTT.

Only a few counts were recorded for this clonotype. This chain connects TRBV12-3 or TRBV12-4 to TRBJ1-1, with unresolved D. The V end was cut by 0 bases, the J end by 5 bases, with 7 bases between. The length of the CDR3 is 13 residues. The CDR3 coding sequence is TGTGCCAGCAGTTTAGCTGAGGGTACTGAAGCTTTCTTT. This gives the protein CASSLAEGTEAFF.

J is TRBJ2-1 and V is TRBV2; 7 bases fit TRBD2. From germline, CDR1 is SNHLY and CDR2 FYNNEI. The CDR3 extends over 15 amino acids. V lost 4 bases, J lost 3 bases, and 6 bases stayed unmatched. This CDR3 reads CASSVSLAVYNEQFF. The DNA of the CDR3 is TGTGCCAGCAGTGTAAGTCTAGCGGTCTACAATGAGCAGTTCTTC.

This clonotype was seen a handful of times. This chain uses TRBV25-1 with TRBJ2-3; maybe TRBD2 (6 bases). CDR1 is MGHDK and CDR2 is SYGVNS in the germline V gene. V was clipped by 2 bases and J by 0 bases, with 18 bases between them. CDR3 length: 18 amino acids. CDR3 amino acids: CASSEKAGNYLSTDTQYF. CDR3 bases: TGTGCCAGCAGTGAAAAGGCGGGAAATTACCTTAGCACAGATACGCAGTATTTT.

The rearrangement joins TRBV6-5 to TRBJ2-7, with D perhaps matching TRBD1 (5 bases). This CDR3 is built from 15 residues. The V and J ends lost 4 bases and 2 bases respectively, with 15 bases between them. Germline CDR1 is MNHEY and CDR2 is SVGAGI. This chain's CDR3 is CASSSSQGSPYEQYF. The CDR3 DNA reads TGTGCCAGCAGTTCCAGCCAGGGAAGCCCCTACGAGCAGTACTTC.

The sample holds a few counts of this clonotype. The chain recombines TRBV20-1 with TRBJ1-5; D is possibly TRBD1 (6 bases). The V end lost 4 bases, the J end lost 5 bases, and 12 bases lay between the germline ends. Germline assignment: CDR1 DFQATT and CDR2 SNEGSKA (reference sequence). The length of the CDR3 is 13 residues. CDR3 DNA sequence: TGCAGTGCTATCCCACAGGGCGATCAGCCCCAGCATTTT. Amino acids: CSAIPQGDQPQHF.

The chain recombines TRBV7-2 with TRBJ2-1, with D possibly matching TRBD1 (5 bases). The ends were cut back, 5 bases at V and 1 base at J, with 12 bases in the middle. In germline, CDR1 is SGHTA, CDR2 FQGNSA. The CDR3 loop spans 15 amino acids. CDR3 residues: CASSHGHYSYNEQFF. In nucleotides, the CDR3 is TGTGCCAGCAGCCACGGACACTATTCCTACAATGAGCAGTTCTTC.

The table lists this clonotype with a few counts. The chain uses TRBV10-3 and TRBJ2-3; maybe TRBD1 (6 bases). The length of the CDR3 is 16 residues. V lost 0 bases, J lost 7 bases, and 17 bases lay in between. Germline CDR1 reads ENHRY; CDR2 reads SYGVKD. The DNA for the CDR3 is TGTGCCATCAGTGAGTCCCAGGGGAAGGAAGTGAATACGCAGTATTTT. Its protein product is CAISESQGKEVNTQYF.

V usage is TRBV4-3 and J usage is TRBJ2-7; D may be TRBD1 (7 bases). Looked up from germline, CDR1 is LGHNA and CDR2 is YSLEER. Trimming stripped 0 bases from V and 5 bases from J, with 20 bases between. This CDR3 has 17 residues. The CDR3 region is CASSQDWAEGARNEQYF. CDR3 DNA sequence: TGCGCCAGCAGCCAAGATTGGGCGGAGGGGGCGCGAAACGAGCAGTACTTC.

The genes are TRBV5-1 and TRBJ2-3; D is unclear. Per germline, CDR1 SGHRS and CDR2 YFSETQ. The CDR3 loop spans 14 amino acids. V was clipped by 4 bases and J by 0 bases, with 9 bases between them. CDR3 DNA sequence: TGCGCCAGCAGCATCGATATTAGCACAGATACGCAGTATTTT. The encoded protein is CASSIDISTDTQYF. The full variable domain, with the rest looked up from reference TRBV5-1 and TRBJ2-3, is KAGVTQTPRYLIKTRGQQVTLSCSPISGHRSVSWYQQTPGQGLQFLFEYFSETQRNKGNFPGRFSGRQFSNSRSEMNVSTLELGDSALYLCASSIDISTDTQYFGPGTRLTVL.

This clonotype has only a few counts. This chain links TRBV21-1 with TRBJ2-7; whether TRBD1, the table's D call, matches the DNA was not checked. TRBV21-1 is classified as a pseudogene. The CDR3 has 17 residues. CDR3: CASSKVEGGCSSYEQYF. CDR3 sequence (DNA): TGTGCCAGCAGCAAGGTAGAAGGGGGCTGTAGCTCCTACGAGCAGTACTTC.

This chain connects TRBV4-2 to TRBJ2-1; 11 bases are a match to TRBD2. This CDR3 is 19 amino acids long. Looked up from germline, CDR1 is LGHNA and CDR2 is YNFKEQ. With 0 bases clipped from V and 6 bases from J, the junction kept 13 bases outside the gene matches. The CDR3 DNA is TGTGCCAGCAGCCAAGATGAACGTATTAGCGGGAGGGGGGGCAATGAGCAGTTCTTC. Protein: CASSQDERISGRGGNEQFF.

This clonotype was recorded a few times. A junction boundary mismatches the germline segment, possibly from a read error. The chain is built from TRBV7-9 and TRBJ1-1, with D uncertain. Germline V gives CDR1 SEHNR, CDR2 FQNEAQ (reference sequence). The CDR3 covers 12 residues. The CDR3 bases are TGTGCCGGCAGAACGGGGAACACTGAAGCTTTCTTT. It is translated as CAGRTGNTEAFF.